The 20 T cell receptor beta chains given below trace back to one sample, sequenced in a study of metastatic and nonmetastatic thyroid tumors. TCRdb used MiXCR to call clones anew from the PCR reads. Among approximately 25,000 clones, roughly 24% were seen once, and the ten largest hold approximately 16%. There were no patients who had received any treatment before thyroid surgery. Material: blood. These receptors came from a male donor with papillary thyroid cancer or a benign thyroid nodule (not recorded which). Some clones in this sample may be carry-over from other donors' samples.

This clone has only a few counts. The chain uses TRBV6-2 or TRBV6-3 and TRBJ2-3, with TRBD2 identical over 8 bases. The germline CDR1 and CDR2 sequences are MNHEY and SVGEGT. J gave up 4 bases and V 7 bases, and 19 bases lay outside the gene matches. CDR3 size: 18 residues. This CDR3 is CASIREGTGLASADTQYF. The DNA of the CDR3 is TGTGCCAGCATCCGTGAGGGAACTGGACTAGCTTCCGCAGATACGCAGTATTTT.

The chain uses TRBV6-1 and TRBJ2-7; 8 bases are a match to TRBD2. CDR1 and CDR2 (germline): MNHNS, SASEGT. There are 12 residues in the CDR3. The junction had 5 bases not matched to a gene; V was cut back by 7 bases and J by 6 bases. CDR3 residues: CASTSGGGEQYF. In DNA form, the CDR3 reads TGTGCCAGCACCTCCGGGGGGGGCGAGCAGTACTTC.

This clone was counted at least ten times. This sequence joins TRBV4-2 and TRBJ1-1, with no clear D. V was trimmed by 0 bases and J by 7 bases, leaving 15 bases between them. Germline lookup yields CDR1 LGHNA and CDR2 YNFKEQ. CDR3 length equals 15 residues. The CDR3 spells CASSQDLRPASEAFF. The CDR3 DNA sequence: TGTGCCAGCAGCCAAGATCTACGGCCCGCGAGTGAAGCTTTCTTT.

With respect to this clone: A much bigger clone sits one base away, suggesting this may be a read error. The chain is built from TRBV5-4 and TRBJ2-7; TRBD1 matches at 8 bases. Germline assignment: CDR1 SGHNT and CDR2 YYREEE (reference sequence). V lost 2 bases, J lost 4 bases, and 5 bases stayed unmatched. The CDR3 sequence is 14 residues long. This CDR3 reads CASSLQGVFYEQYF. The CDR3 region has the DNA TGTGCCAGCAGCTTACAGGGGGTTTTTTACGAGCAGTACTTC.

This clone occurred many times. The chain carries TRBV20-1 and TRBJ2-3; no firm D call. Germline values: CDR1 DFQATT, CDR2 SNEGSKA (reference sequence). Trimming pared 5 bases from V and 2 bases from J, leaving 2 bases between. There are 10 residues in the CDR3. The CDR3 nucleotides are TGCAGTGCTCTCACAGATACGCAGTATTTT. This encodes CSALTDTQYF.

This clone occurred many times. CDR3 coding DNA: TGTGCCAGCAGCAAAGGCGGCGCCTCAGGACAGCCCCAGCATTTT. It is translated as CASSKGGASGQPQHF. The chain recombines TRBV3-1 with TRBJ1-5; D call uncertain. The V end lost 5 bases, the J end lost 7 bases, and 18 bases lay between the germline ends. Germline CDR1 reads LGHDT; CDR2 reads YNNKEL (reference sequence). The CDR3 extends over 15 amino acids.

Turning to this clone: This could be a read error, since a much larger clone is one nucleotide away. The sample contains more than one DNA sequence encoding this CDR3. The rearrangement joins TRBV28 to TRBJ2-1; D uncertain. The germline V gene has CDR1 MDHEN and CDR2 SYDVKM. This CDR3 region has 14 residues. CDR3 nucleotide sequence: TGTGCCAGCCGAGCAGGTTCTCTCCTACATGAGCAGTCATTC. It translates to CASRAGSLLHEQSF.

This chain joins TRBV6-4 and TRBJ2-7, with D tentatively TRBD2 (6 bases). Deletions cut 4 bases from V and 0 bases from J, with 19 bases between. This CDR3 is built from 17 residues. The germline gives CDR1 MRHNA, CDR2 SNTAGT. CDR3 region: CASSAGWGVRSSYEQYF. The CDR3 nucleotides are TGTGCCAGCAGTGCAGGTTGGGGGGTCCGGAGCTCCTACGAGCAGTACTTC.

This clone was counted at least ten times. The chain uses TRBV11-2 and TRBJ2-1; 7 nucleotides agree with TRBD2. Germline CDR1 and CDR2: SGHAT and FQNNGV. The CDR3 sequence is 16 residues long. V was clipped by 4 bases and J by 2 bases; unmatched bases: 8. The CDR3 nucleotides read TGTGCCAGCAGCTCTTCTAGCGGAGCTACCTACAATGAGCAGTTCTTC. Translated: CASSSSSGATYNEQFF.

By sample share, this clone is medium-sized. The chain employs TRBV6-2 or TRBV6-3 and TRBJ1-2, with a tentative D call TRBD1 (5 bases). Per the germline V gene, CDR1 is MNHEY and CDR2 is SVGEGT. The CDR3 runs to 13 residues. V lost 2 bases and J 4 bases, leaving 8 bases between the germline ends. The CDR3 spells CASSYEGPYGYTF. CDR3 DNA: TGTGCCAGCAGTTACGAGGGACCCTATGGCTACACCTTC.

There are many counts of this clone. DNA for the CDR3: TGTGCCAGCAGTTTATCTCTCGGTGAGCAGTACTTC. Residues: CASSLSLGEQYF. This rearrangement joins TRBV27 to TRBJ2-7; D gene uncertain. V lost 0 bases and J 7 bases, leaving 7 bases between the germline ends. The CDR3 extends over 12 amino acids. Germline V gene data show CDR1 as MNHEY and CDR2 as SMNVEV (reference sequence).

This clone was recorded many times. The chain carries TRBV18 and TRBJ2-5; D is uncertain. Germline assignment: CDR1 KGHSH and CDR2 LQKENI. Trimming took off 3 bases at V and 0 bases at J, with 5 bases between the two ends. The CDR3 contains 13 residues. The CDR3 loop is CASSPLDQETQYF. The DNA of the CDR3 is TGTGCCAGCTCACCCCTCGACCAAGAGACCCAGTACTTC.

This clone was seen many times. The chain carries TRBV5-1 and TRBJ2-2; 8 bases fit TRBD2. Trimming took 0 bases from V and 6 from J; bases not matched to a gene: 10. Germline assignment: CDR1 SGHRS and CDR2 YFSETQ. The CDR3 spans 17 residues. Written as DNA, the CDR3 is TGCGCCAGCAGCTTGGAACTGGCGCGGGAGGAGGCCGGGGAGCTGTTTTTT. The encoded protein is CASSLELAREEAGELFF.

This clone was detected ten times or more. V and J are TRBV7-9 and TRBJ2-6; TRBD2 agrees at 7 bases. The CDR3 consists of 17 residues. The germline V gene has CDR1 SEHNR and CDR2 FQNEAQ (reference sequence). V trimming: 7 bases; J trimming: 0 bases; junction bases outside the gene matches: 9. Written as DNA, the CDR3 is TGTGCCAGCAACCCCCCGGGCGGGAGCTCTGGGGCCAACGTCCTGACTTTC. Translation gives CASNPPGGSSGANVLTF.

This clone was counted many times. This chain connects TRBV6-4 to TRBJ2-2; weak D call: TRBD2 (6 bases). Germline V gene sequence: CDR1 MRHNA, CDR2 SNTAGT. V lost 6 bases and J 6 bases, leaving 17 bases between the germline ends. The CDR3 runs to 15 residues. CDR3 sequence reads: CASSGTGLGAGELFF. The CDR3, as DNA: TGTGCCAGCAGCGGGACGGGACTGGGCGCCGGGGAGCTGTTTTTT.

This clone was detected ten times or more. The CDR3 loop reads CASSLPGENQPQHF. The CDR3, as DNA: TGTGCCAGCAGTTTACCAGGGGAAAATCAGCCCCAGCATTTT. This chain uses TRBV27 with TRBJ1-5, with D possibly being TRBD1 (6 bases). Germline V gene lookup returns CDR1 MNHEY and CDR2 SMNVEV (reference sequence). The CDR3 is 14 amino acids. V lost 2 bases, J lost 4 bases, and 9 bases lay in between.

Many counts were recorded for this clone. This chain uses TRBV6-1 with TRBJ1-1; D unclear. In germline, CDR1 is MNHNS, CDR2 SASEGT. Trimming pared 6 bases from V and 0 bases from J, leaving 5 bases between. CDR3 length: 12 residues. The CDR3 here is CASRTMNTEAFF. The CDR3 DNA reads as TGTGCCAGCAGGACCATGAACACTGAAGCTTTCTTT.

This clone counts as medium-sized. This chain uses TRBV11-3 with TRBJ2-7, with a possible D match to TRBD1 (5 bases). The V gene lost 2 bases and the J gene lost 4 bases, with 24 bases spanning the gap. The CDR3 contains 18 residues. Germline CDR1 and CDR2: SGHNT and YENEEA. The CDR3 reads CASSLYPPSGRAQYEQYF. The CDR3 DNA sequence: TGTGCCAGCAGCTTATATCCCCCCTCCGGCAGGGCGCAATACGAGCAGTACTTC.

By sample share, this clone is medium-sized (0.01 to 0.1%). The chain employs TRBV6-8 and TRBJ2-7, with D possibly TRBD1 on 6 matching bases. Trimming stripped 10 bases from V and 2 bases from J, with 24 bases between. The CDR3 contains 16 residues. The germline CDR1 and CDR2 sequences are MNHGY and SAAAGT. The CDR3 nucleotides read TGTGCCACCCATAATTCCCCGGGACACCAGACCTACGAGCAGTACTTC. It codes for CATHNSPGHQTYEQYF.

In this sample, this clone turned up many times. The V gene is TRBV9, the J gene TRBJ2-3; 13 positions agree with TRBD2. Germline CDR1 SGDLS, CDR2 YYNGEE. The CDR3 consists of 16 residues. V shed 4 bases, J shed 6 bases, and the junction held 8 bases outside the gene matches. In DNA form, the CDR3 reads TGTGCCAGCAGCAGTGGAGGACTAGCGGGAGCCGATACGCAGTATTTT. Translation: CASSSGGLAGADTQYF.